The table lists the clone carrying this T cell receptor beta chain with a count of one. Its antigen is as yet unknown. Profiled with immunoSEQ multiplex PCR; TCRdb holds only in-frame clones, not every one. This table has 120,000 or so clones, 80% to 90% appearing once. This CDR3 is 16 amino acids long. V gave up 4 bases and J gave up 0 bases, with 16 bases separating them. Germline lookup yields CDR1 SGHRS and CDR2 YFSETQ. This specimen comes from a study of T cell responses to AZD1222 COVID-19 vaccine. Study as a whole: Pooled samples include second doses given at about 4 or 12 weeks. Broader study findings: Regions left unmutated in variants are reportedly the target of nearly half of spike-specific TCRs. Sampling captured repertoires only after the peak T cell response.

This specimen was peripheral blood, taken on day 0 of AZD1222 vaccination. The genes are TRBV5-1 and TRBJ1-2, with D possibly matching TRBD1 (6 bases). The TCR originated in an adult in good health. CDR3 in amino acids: CASSPGAGQSNYGYTF. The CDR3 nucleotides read TGCGCCAGCAGCCCTGGGGCAGGACAGTCTAACTATGGCTACACCTTC.